This T cell receptor beta chain was sequenced during a study of T cell responses to AZD1222 COVID-19 vaccine (dated by TCRdb to the early 2020s). Regarding the study in general: A total of over 230 trial participants underwent TCR sequencing, of whom more than 200 had received two doses of AZD1222 and some 25 had received two doses of the MenACWY control vaccine. Trial participants were enrolled into age subgroups of 18-55, 56-69 and 70-plus years, which contained approximately 150, 30 and 60 TCR-sequenced participants, respectively.

The germline V gene encodes CDR1 KGHSH and CDR2 LQKENI. V is shortened by 3 bases, J by 6 bases, and the region joining them spans 11 bases. The CDR3 sequence holds 13 residues, the cysteine and phenylalanine included. The entry retains the CDR3 DNA only, 39 bases that are in frame from base 1. Overall study results and their limits: Conclusions about previously exposed vaccinees are limited because only five to seven AZD1222 recipients were SARS-CoV-2 seropositive at baseline. Spike-specific TCR breadth and depth rose significantly after two AZD1222 doses compared with day 0 and with MenACWY recipients. The 56-69-year group was small, and its depth increase did not reach significance, likely because of low power. Participants were mostly white British and included more females than males, and it was suggested by the authors that clonal diversity may have been underestimated. Nearly half of unique spike-specific TCRs reportedly recognized epitopes outside regions mutated in the B.1.351 and B.1.1.7 variants. No day 14 peak-response samples were available, so repertoires were characterized only after the peak T cell response. The vaccine-associated CD4 TCRs covered the entire spike protein, and the dominant responses fell in regions 160-218 and 743-854.

The time point label corresponds to: about 28 days (+/-7) after the second vaccine dose. AZD1222 recipients whose second dose came at about 4 weeks and those whose second dose came at about 12 weeks were combined into one group, since spike-specific TCR depth and breadth did not differ between the two schedules. Vaccinee samples came from UK trials COV001 and COV002, including a single-blind randomized controlled phase 2/3 trial of AZD1222 (ChAdOx1 nCoV-19) in healthy adults. For TCRbeta chain sequencing, PBMC samples were collected from trial participants at day 0 and at day 28 after the second dose. The CDR3 regions of human TCRbeta chains were analyzed by immunosequencing. The published analysis was carried out like this. Repertoire TCRs were matched against a reference library of SARS-CoV-2-specific TCRs generated with the MIRA antigen-specificity platform. Breadth was defined as the fraction of unique TCRs that were SARS-CoV-2-associated. Depth was defined as the fraction of total T cells that were SARS-CoV-2-associated. Using the MIRA data, every spike-specific TCR was mapped to the spike region that the TCR reacted to and assigned to either a CD4 or a CD8 class. Log10-transformed breadth and depth values were compared by one-way ANOVA with Sidak's multiple comparisons tests. In TCRdb, the immuneACCESS table is reduced to in-frame sequences with V and J assigned. These tables do not hold every clone; where another copy was compared, an unresolved V gene accounts for under half, and the others remain unexplained. Clone size and V and J calls were adopted from that table, with D and trimming inferred from the DNA. In this sample the table shows about 120,000 clones, 92% of which occur a single time. The biggest ten clones account for over 7.5% of the sample.

The table lists this clone with a few counts. It lacks a known antigen. Nothing much larger sits one base from this clone, and base qualities are not available. The receptor comes from an adult who received the AZD1222 COVID-19 vaccine. Sequenced here: peripheral blood, sampled 28 days after the second AZD1222 dose. The chain is made from TRBV18 and TRBJ1-1; possibly the D gene is TRBD1, per 5 matching bases. The CDR3 region: CASSPPSGAEAFF. The nucleotides read TGTGCCAGCTCACCCCCGTCGGGGGCTGAAGCTTTCTTT.